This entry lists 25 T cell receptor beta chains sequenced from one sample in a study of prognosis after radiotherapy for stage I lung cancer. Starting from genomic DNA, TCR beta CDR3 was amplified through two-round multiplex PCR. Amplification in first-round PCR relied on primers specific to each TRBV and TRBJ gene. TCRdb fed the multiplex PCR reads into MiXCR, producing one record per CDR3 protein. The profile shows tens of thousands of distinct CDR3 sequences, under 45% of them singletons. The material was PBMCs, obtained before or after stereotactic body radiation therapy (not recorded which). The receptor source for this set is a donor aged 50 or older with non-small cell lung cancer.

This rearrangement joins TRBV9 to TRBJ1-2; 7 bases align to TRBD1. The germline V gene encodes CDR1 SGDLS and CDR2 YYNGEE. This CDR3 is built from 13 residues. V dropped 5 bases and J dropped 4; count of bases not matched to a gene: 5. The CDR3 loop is CASRDTGVYGYTF. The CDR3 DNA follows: TGTGCCAGCAGGGACACAGGGGTCTATGGCTACACCTTC.

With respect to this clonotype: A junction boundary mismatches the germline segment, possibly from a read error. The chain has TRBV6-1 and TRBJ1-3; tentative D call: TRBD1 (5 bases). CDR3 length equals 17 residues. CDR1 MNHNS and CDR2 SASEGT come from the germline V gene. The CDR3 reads CASSPAGFDRSGNTIYF. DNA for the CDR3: TGTGCCAGCAGTCCAGCGGGTTTCGACAGATCTGGAAACACAATATATTTT.

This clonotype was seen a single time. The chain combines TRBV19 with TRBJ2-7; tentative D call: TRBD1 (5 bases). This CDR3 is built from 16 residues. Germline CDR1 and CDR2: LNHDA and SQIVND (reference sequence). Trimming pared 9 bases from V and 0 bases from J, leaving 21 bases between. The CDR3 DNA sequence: TGTGCCAGAAGTGGCGTAGACAGCCTCGGCTCCTACGAGCAGTACTTC. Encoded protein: CARSGVDSLGSYEQYF.

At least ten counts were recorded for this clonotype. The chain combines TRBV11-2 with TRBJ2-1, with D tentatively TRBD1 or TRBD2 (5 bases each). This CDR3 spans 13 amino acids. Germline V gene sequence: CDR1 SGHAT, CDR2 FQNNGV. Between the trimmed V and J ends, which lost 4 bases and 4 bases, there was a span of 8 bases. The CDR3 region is CASSWDRYNEQFF. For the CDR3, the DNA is TGTGCCAGCAGCTGGGACCGATACAATGAGCAGTTCTTC. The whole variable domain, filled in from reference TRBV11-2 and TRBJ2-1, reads EAGVAQSPRYKIIEKRQSVAFWCNPISGHATLYWYQQILGQGPKLLIQFQNNGVVDDSQLPKDRFSAERLKGVDSTLKIQPAKLEDSAVYLCASSWDRYNEQFFGPGTRLTVL.

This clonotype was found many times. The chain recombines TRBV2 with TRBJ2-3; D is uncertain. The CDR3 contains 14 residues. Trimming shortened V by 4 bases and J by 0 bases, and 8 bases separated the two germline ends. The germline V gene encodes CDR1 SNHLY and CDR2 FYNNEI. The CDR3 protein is CASSGPISTDTQYF. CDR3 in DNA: TGTGCCAGCAGTGGGCCGATTAGCACAGATACGCAGTATTTT.

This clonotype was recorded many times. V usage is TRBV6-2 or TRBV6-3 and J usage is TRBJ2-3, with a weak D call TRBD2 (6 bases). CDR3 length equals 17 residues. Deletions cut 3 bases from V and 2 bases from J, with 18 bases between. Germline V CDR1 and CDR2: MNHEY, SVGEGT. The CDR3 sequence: CASSYYGGAKLTDTQYF. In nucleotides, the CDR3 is TGTGCCAGCAGTTATTATGGCGGGGCGAAACTCACAGATACGCAGTATTTT.

In DNA form, the CDR3 reads TGTGCCTGGAGTACCGGGACAGGGTTGGGTCAGCCCCAGCATTTT. Translating it yields CAWSTGTGLGQPQHF. V gene TRBV30 combines with J gene TRBJ1-5; 9 positions match TRBD1. Looked up from germline, CDR1 is GTSNPN and CDR2 is SVGIG (reference sequence). This CDR3 has 15 residues. Germline trimming cut 2 bases from V and 6 bases from J; bases unmatched to any gene: 8.

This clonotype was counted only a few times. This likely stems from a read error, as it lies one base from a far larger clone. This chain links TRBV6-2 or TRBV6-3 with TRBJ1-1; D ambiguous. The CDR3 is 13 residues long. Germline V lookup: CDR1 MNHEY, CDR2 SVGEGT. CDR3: CARSVGPVIGAFF. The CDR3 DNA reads TGTGCCCGCAGTGTGGGTCCCGTAATAGGAGCTTTCTTT.

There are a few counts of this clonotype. DNA for the CDR3: TGCGCCAGCAGCCCCGCAGGCGGGAGGGCCTTGGAGACCCAGTACTTC. It codes for CASSPAGGRALETQYF. V usage is TRBV4-3 and J usage is TRBJ2-5; 9 nucleotides match TRBD2. The CDR3 is 16 residues long. J gave up 5 bases and V 4 bases, and 11 bases lay outside the gene matches. Germline loops: CDR1 LGHNA, CDR2 YSLEER.

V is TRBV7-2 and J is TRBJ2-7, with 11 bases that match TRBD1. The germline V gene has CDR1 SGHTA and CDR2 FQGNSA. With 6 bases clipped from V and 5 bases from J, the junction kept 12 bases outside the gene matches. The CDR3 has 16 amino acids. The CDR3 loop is CASSLLGTGGWDEQYF. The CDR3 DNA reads TGTGCCAGCAGTTTGCTTGGGACAGGGGGTTGGGACGAGCAGTACTTC.

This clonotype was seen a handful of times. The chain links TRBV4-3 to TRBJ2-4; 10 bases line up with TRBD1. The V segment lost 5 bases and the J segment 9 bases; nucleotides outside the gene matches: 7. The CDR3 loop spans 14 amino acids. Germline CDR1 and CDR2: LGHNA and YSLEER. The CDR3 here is CASSYDRGQSIQYF. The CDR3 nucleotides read TGCGCCAGCAGCTACGACAGGGGGCAGAGCATTCAGTACTTC.

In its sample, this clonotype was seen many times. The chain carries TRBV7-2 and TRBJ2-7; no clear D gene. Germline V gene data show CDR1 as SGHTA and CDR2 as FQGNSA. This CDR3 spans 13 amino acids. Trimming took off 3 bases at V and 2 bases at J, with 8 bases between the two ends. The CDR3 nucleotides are TGTGCCAGCAGCTTCGCCGCGCCCTACGAGCAGTACTTC. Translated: CASSFAAPYEQYF. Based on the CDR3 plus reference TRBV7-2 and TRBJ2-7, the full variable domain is GAGVSQSPSNKVTEKGKDVELRCDPISGHTALYWYRQSLGQGLEFLIYFQGNSAPDKSGLPSDRFSAERTGGSVSTLTIQRTQQEDSAVYLCASSFAAPYEQYFGPGTRLTVT.

Written as DNA, the CDR3 is TGTGCCTGGGGTAAACTAAGTGGTAATGAAAAACTGTTTTTT. Encoded protein: CAWGKLSGNEKLFF. This sequence joins TRBV30 and TRBJ1-4, with no clear D. Trimming took 5 bases from V and 4 from J, leaving 14 bases between them. CDR3 length equals 14 residues. Germline V CDR1 and CDR2: GTSNPN, SVGIG (reference sequence).

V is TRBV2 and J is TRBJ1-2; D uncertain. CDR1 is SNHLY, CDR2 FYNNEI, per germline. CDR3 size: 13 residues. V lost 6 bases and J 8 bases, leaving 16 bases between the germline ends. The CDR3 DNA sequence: TGTGCCAGCAGCTTAGGTGTAGGGTCGGGCTACACCTTC. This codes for CASSLGVGSGYTF.

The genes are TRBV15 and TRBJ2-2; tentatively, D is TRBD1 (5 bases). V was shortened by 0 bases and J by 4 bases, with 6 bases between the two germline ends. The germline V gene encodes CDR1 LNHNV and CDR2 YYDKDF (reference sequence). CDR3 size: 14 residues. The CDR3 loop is CATSRDRATGELFF. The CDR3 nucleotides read TGTGCCACCAGCAGAGACAGGGCCACCGGGGAGCTGTTTTTT.

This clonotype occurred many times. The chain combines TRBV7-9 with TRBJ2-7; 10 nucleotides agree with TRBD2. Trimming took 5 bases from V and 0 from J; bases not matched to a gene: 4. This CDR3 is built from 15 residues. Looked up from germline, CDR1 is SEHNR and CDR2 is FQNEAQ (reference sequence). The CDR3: CASSGLAENSYEQYF. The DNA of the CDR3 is TGTGCCAGCAGCGGACTAGCGGAGAACTCCTACGAGCAGTACTTC.

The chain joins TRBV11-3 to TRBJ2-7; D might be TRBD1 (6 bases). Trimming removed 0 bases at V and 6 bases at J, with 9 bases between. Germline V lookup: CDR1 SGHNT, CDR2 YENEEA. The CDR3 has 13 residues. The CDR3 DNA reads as TGTGCCAGCAGCTTAGATCCGGACAGCGAGCAGTACTTC. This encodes CASSLDPDSEQYF.

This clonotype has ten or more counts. This CDR3 reads CASSLGQYEKLFF. CDR3 coding DNA: TGTGCCAGCAGCTTAGGACAGTACGAAAAACTGTTTTTT. The chain uses TRBV7-9 and TRBJ1-4, with D possibly matching TRBD1 (5 bases). The CDR3 has 13 amino acids. Germline values: CDR1 SEHNR, CDR2 FQNEAQ (reference sequence). Trimming shortened V by 1 base and J by 8 bases, and 8 bases separated the two germline ends.

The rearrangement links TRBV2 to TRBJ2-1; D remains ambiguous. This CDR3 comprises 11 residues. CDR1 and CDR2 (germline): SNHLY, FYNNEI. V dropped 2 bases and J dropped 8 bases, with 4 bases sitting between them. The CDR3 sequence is CASSEFHEQFF. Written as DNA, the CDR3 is TGTGCCAGCAGTGAATTCCATGAGCAGTTCTTC. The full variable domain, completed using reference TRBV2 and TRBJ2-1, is EPEVTQTPSHQVTQMGQEVILRCVPISNHLYFYWYRQILGQKVEFLVSFYNNEISEKSEIFDDQFSVERPDGSNFTLKIRSTKLEDSAMYFCASSEFHEQFFGPGTRLTVL.

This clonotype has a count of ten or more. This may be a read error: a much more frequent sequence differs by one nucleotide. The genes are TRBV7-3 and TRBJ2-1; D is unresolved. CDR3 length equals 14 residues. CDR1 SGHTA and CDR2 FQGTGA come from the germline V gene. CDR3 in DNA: TGTGCCAGCAGCTTACTTCCCACCTACAATGGGCAGTTCTTC. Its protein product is CASSLLPTYNGQFF.

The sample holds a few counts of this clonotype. The CDR3 DNA reads as TGTGCCAGCAGCTTGGAAGGGCTCGTCAGTGAAAAACTGTTTTTT. Its protein is CASSLEGLVSEKLFF. The genes are TRBV5-6 and TRBJ1-4; D not certain. The ends were cut back, 0 bases at V and 7 bases at J, with 13 bases in the middle. Germline values: CDR1 SGHDT, CDR2 YYEEEE. This CDR3 spans 15 amino acids.

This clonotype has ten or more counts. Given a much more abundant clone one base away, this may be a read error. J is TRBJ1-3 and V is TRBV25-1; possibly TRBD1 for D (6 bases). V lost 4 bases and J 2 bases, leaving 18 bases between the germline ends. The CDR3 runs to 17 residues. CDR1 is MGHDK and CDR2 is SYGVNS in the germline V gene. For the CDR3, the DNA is TGTGCCAGCAGTGCCACTGACAGGTACCTCCCTGGAAACACCATATATTTT. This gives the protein CASSATDRYLPGNTIYF.

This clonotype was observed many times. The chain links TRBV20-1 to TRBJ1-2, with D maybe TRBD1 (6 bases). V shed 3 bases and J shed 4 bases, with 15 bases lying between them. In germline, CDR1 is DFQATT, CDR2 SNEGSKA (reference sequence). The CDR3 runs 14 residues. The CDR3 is CSARLGGSFYGYTF. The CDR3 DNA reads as TGCAGTGCTAGGTTAGGGGGGTCATTCTATGGCTACACCTTC.

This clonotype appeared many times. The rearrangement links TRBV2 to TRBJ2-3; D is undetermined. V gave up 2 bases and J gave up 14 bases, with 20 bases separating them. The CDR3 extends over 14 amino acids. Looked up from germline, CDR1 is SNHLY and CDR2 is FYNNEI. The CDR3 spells CASSERDVSRVRYF. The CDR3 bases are TGTGCCAGCAGTGAAAGGGATGTTTCTCGCGTTCGGTATTTT. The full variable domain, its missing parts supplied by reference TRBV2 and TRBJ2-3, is EPEVTQTPSHQVTQMGQEVILRCVPISNHLYFYWYRQILGQKVEFLVSFYNNEISEKSEIFDDQFSVERPDGSNFTLKIRSTKLEDSAMYFCASSERDVSRVRYFGPGTRLTVL.

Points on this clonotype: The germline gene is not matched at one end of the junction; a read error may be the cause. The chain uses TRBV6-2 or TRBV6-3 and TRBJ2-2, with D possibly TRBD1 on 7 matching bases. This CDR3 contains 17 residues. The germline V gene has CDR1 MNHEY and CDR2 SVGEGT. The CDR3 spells CASIYSTSRGDTGELFF. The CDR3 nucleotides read TGTGCCAGCATTTACTCGACTTCCAGGGGGGACACCGGGGAGCTGTTTTTT.